This T cell receptor (beta chain) was recorded in a study of beta chain features in type 1 diabetes. General study points: VDJ junctions in type 1 diabetes patients carried more deletions and fewer insertions. Compared with healthy donors, patients appeared to share more similar naive, central memory and regulatory TCRB repertoires. For patients and controls alike, PCR might favor shorter templates to the same degree.

Markers CD45RO/CCR7/CD25/CD127/CD95/CD27 served to sort CD4+ naive, central memory, regulatory and stem cell-like memory cells. This clone was counted between two and nine times. Its specificity is not known. The CDR3 length is 15 residues. Looked up from germline, CDR1 is SGHVS and CDR2 is FQNEAQ. The V segment lost 5 bases and the J segment 4 bases; nucleotides outside the gene matches: 7. Reverse transcription of all isolated RNA meant that expressed TCRB transcripts were sequenced. Assay: immunoSEQ multiplex PCR; the TCRdb copy retains only in-frame clones and omits some. The profile covers around 500,000 clones, with over 9.5% appearing a single time and 0.046% taken by the ten largest.

This rearrangement joins TRBV7-8 to TRBJ2-3; 9 bases line up with TRBD1. Material: naive CD4+ T cells from blood. The sequence derives from a woman aged 18-29 years in good health. CDR3 coding DNA: TGTGCCAGCAGCGAGAACAGGGGGCTTTCAGATACGCAGTATTTT. Translation gives CASSENRGLSDTQYF.